A single sample gave rise to the 30 T cell receptor beta chains below, sequenced in a study of response to subunit inactivated influenza vaccine. TCRdb ran MiXCR on the RT-PCR reads and lists one entry per CDR3 protein. The repertoire holds about 540,000 distinct CDR3 sequences, with under 30% as singletons. The same sample was also used in a study of T cells expressing NK-cell markers. From that report: Generation of TCR beta cDNA was performed by 5'RACE template switching incorporating UMIs.

The source was CD4+ T cells sorted from PBMCs, collected roughly 13 days after vaccination. Source of these receptors: a man in his forties or fifties who received an inactivated influenza vaccine.

The chain has TRBV5-1 and TRBJ1-4; TRBD1 matches at 8 bases. Losses at the gene ends were 4 bases for V and 7 bases for J; bases not matched to a gene: 3. Germline lookup yields CDR1 SGHRS and CDR2 YFSETQ. The CDR3 loop spans 13 amino acids. This CDR3 is CASSLDRGEKLFF. The DNA for the CDR3 is TGCGCCAGCAGCCTCGACAGGGGTGAAAAACTGTTTTTT.

V and J are TRBV2 and TRBJ1-5; D call uncertain. V was clipped by 6 bases and J by 2 bases, with 8 bases between them. CDR3 size: 13 residues. Germline values: CDR1 SNHLY, CDR2 FYNNEI. CDR3 residues: CASSPQRNQPQHF. For the CDR3, the DNA is TGTGCCAGCAGCCCCCAGCGCAATCAGCCCCAGCATTTT.

This clonotype was observed a handful of times. V is TRBV5-1 and J is TRBJ1-5; D might be TRBD1 (5 bases). CDR3 length equals 15 residues. The V end was cut by 0 bases, the J end by 8 bases, with 15 bases between. The germline CDR1 and CDR2 sequences are SGHRS and YFSETQ. The CDR3 region is CASSLGTSGPEPQHF. The CDR3 nucleotides read TGCGCCAGCAGCTTGGGGACATCGGGGCCCGAGCCCCAGCATTTT.

This clonotype was detected only a few times. The rearrangement joins TRBV6-1 to TRBJ2-3; possibly TRBD2 for D (7 bases). CDR1 and CDR2 (germline): MNHNS, SASEGT. V gave up 6 bases and J gave up 3 bases, with 19 bases separating them. The CDR3 consists of 16 residues. The CDR3 region is CASRDGRGGRTDTQYF. In nucleotides, the CDR3 is TGTGCCAGCAGAGATGGGAGGGGGGGCCGTACAGATACGCAGTATTTT.

In its sample, this clonotype was seen many times. V usage is TRBV5-1 and J usage is TRBJ2-2, with 7 nucleotides matching TRBD2. The CDR3 runs to 16 residues. The germline gives CDR1 SGHRS, CDR2 YFSETQ. Trimming cost V 4 bases and J 6 bases; bases outside gene matches: 12. CDR3 nucleotide sequence: TGCGCCAGCAGCAGTTCCGGGACTAAAGGCGCCGGGGAGCTGTTTTTT. Protein product: CASSSSGTKGAGELFF.

This clonotype was detected a few times. V and J are TRBV12-3 or TRBV12-4 and TRBJ2-7; the D call may be TRBD1 or TRBD2 (5 bases each). Trimming stripped 6 bases from V and 5 bases from J, with 20 bases between. This CDR3 is 15 amino acids long. CDR3 amino acids: CASRPGLGEWDEQYF. CDR3 in DNA: TGTGCCAGCAGACCCGGGTTGGGGGAGTGGGACGAGCAGTACTTC.

A word on this clonotype: With a much larger clone just one base away, this may be a read error. The chain uses TRBV29-1 and TRBJ2-7; 8 bases map to TRBD1. The CDR3 loop spans 13 amino acids. Germline assignment: CDR1 SQVTM and CDR2 ANQGSEA. CDR3 DNA sequence: TGCAGCGCCGGACAGGGAACGACCTACGAGCGGTACTTC. It specifies CSAGQGTTYERYF.

The rearrangement uses TRBV7-2 and TRBJ1-5; weak D call: TRBD1 (6 bases). This CDR3 region has 15 residues. Germline V gene lookup returns CDR1 SGHTA and CDR2 FQGNSA. Trimming cost V 7 bases and J 5 bases, with 18 bases left between them. CDR3 sequence reads: CASTDRTSPYQPQHF. The CDR3 nucleotides read TGTGCCAGCACCGACAGGACTTCGCCTTATCAGCCCCAGCATTTT.

The chain joins TRBV7-9 to TRBJ2-3, with D perhaps TRBD1 (6 bases). CDR1 and CDR2 (germline): SEHNR, FQNEAQ (reference sequence). With 7 bases removed from V and 4 bases from J, the gap between germline ends came to 12 bases. The CDR3 has 13 residues. The CDR3 region has the DNA TGTGCCAGCAAGCAGGGGTCCGCAGATACGCAGTATTTT. Its protein product is CASKQGSADTQYF.

In this sample, this clonotype turned up a few times. The CDR3 DNA is TGTGCCAGCAGCTTCCTAGCGGGGAGTTCGGAGACCCAGTACTTC. It is translated as CASSFLAGSSETQYF. This rearrangement joins TRBV7-2 to TRBJ2-5; TRBD2 agrees at 9 bases. The CDR3 totals 15 residues. With 3 bases clipped from V and 5 bases from J, the junction kept 7 bases outside the gene matches. From germline, CDR1 is SGHTA and CDR2 FQGNSA.

The rearrangement joins TRBV7-3 to TRBJ2-5; 9 positions match TRBD2. The V gene end was trimmed by 5 bases and the J gene end by 3 bases; junction bases not matched to a gene: 10. Germline CDR1 is SGHTA and CDR2 is FQGTGA. The CDR3 is 16 amino acids. The DNA for the CDR3 is TGTGCCAGCAGCCCTCACCGGGCGGGAGGGGAAGAGACCCAGTACTTC. This gives the protein CASSPHRAGGEETQYF. The entire variable domain, with the rest obtained from reference TRBV7-3 and TRBJ2-5, is as follows: GAGVSQTPSNKVTEKGKYVELRCDPISGHTALYWYRQSLGQGPEFLIYFQGTGAADDSGLPNDRFFAVRPEGSVSTLKIQRTERGDSAVYLCASSPHRAGGEETQYFGPGTRLLVL.

This clonotype was seen ten or more times. The rearrangement joins TRBV12-3 or TRBV12-4 to TRBJ2-7; 10 nucleotides line up with TRBD1. V was clipped by 2 bases and J by 2 bases; unmatched bases: 3. This CDR3 region has 15 residues. CDR3 sequence (DNA): TGTGCCAGCAGTTTACTTGGGACAGGGGCCTACGAGCAGTACTTC. Residues: CASSLLGTGAYEQYF.

V is TRBV12-3 or TRBV12-4 and J is TRBJ1-4; D might be TRBD1 (6 bases). The CDR3 totals 14 residues. Trimming shortened V by 6 bases and J by 8 bases, and 16 bases separated the two germline ends. The CDR3 coding sequence is TGTGCCAGCAGCCTCAGGGGCGGACGGGAAAAACTGTTTTTT. Protein: CASSLRGGREKLFF.

This clonotype occurred a few times. The gene calls are TRBV25-1 and TRBJ1-5; possibly TRBD1 for D (5 bases). V shed 4 bases and J shed 2 bases, with 12 bases lying between them. This CDR3 comprises 15 residues. Germline V gives CDR1 MGHDK, CDR2 SYGVNS. CDR3 protein: CASSGLRGGNQPQHF. The CDR3 DNA follows: TGTGCCAGCAGTGGGTTGAGGGGAGGCAATCAGCCCCAGCATTTT.

V usage is TRBV15 and J usage is TRBJ2-2; possible D gene TRBD1, 6 bases. Trimming shortened V by 8 bases and J by 4 bases, and 11 bases separated the two germline ends. CDR3 length equals 13 residues. The germline V gene encodes CDR1 LNHNV and CDR2 YYDKDF (reference sequence). The DNA of the CDR3 is TGTGCCACCGAACAGGGAAGCACCGGGGAGCTGTTTTTT. Translated: CATEQGSTGELFF.

The chain carries TRBV20-1 and TRBJ1-3; 8 nucleotides match TRBD1. Germline CDR1 and CDR2: DFQATT and SNEGSKA (reference sequence). The length of the CDR3 is 15 residues. The ends lost 1 base at V and 4 bases at J; junction bases unmatched: 6. The DNA of the CDR3 is TGCAGTGCTAGAGGAGACAGGGGTGAGGGAAACACCATATATTTT. This gives the protein CSARGDRGEGNTIYF.

This clonotype was found a few times. The chain joins TRBV7-2 to TRBJ2-1, with D maybe TRBD2 (5 bases). Trimming shortened V by 5 bases and J by 8 bases, and 19 bases separated the two germline ends. This CDR3 comprises 15 residues. Germline V gene sequence: CDR1 SGHTA, CDR2 FQGNSA. The CDR3 DNA follows: TGTGCCAGCAGCCCACCGCCTCTAGCATTCGATGAGCAGTTCTTC. Translated, it gives CASSPPPLAFDEQFF.

This clonotype was detected a few times. The V gene is TRBV12-3 or TRBV12-4, the J gene TRBJ1-2, with 7 nucleotides matching TRBD1. Trimming removed 7 bases from V and 4 bases from J; junction bases left unmatched: 9. The CDR3 sequence is 14 residues long. The DNA for the CDR3 is TGTGCCAGCAAACCTACAGGGGTGGTCTATGGCTACACCTTC. Translating it yields CASKPTGVVYGYTF.

The chain is built from TRBV15 and TRBJ2-5, with a possible D match to TRBD1 (6 bases). The CDR3 has 15 residues. Per germline, CDR1 LNHNV and CDR2 YYDKDF (reference sequence). With 3 bases removed from V and 4 bases from J, the gap between germline ends came to 15 bases. CDR3 region: CATSRIPTGPETQYF. The CDR3 coding sequence is TGTGCCACCAGCAGGATTCCGACAGGTCCAGAGACCCAGTACTTC.

The rearrangement joins TRBV7-2 to TRBJ1-2; 8 bases agree with TRBD1. The CDR3 consists of 14 residues. The V gene end was trimmed by 5 bases and the J gene end by 0 bases; junction bases not matched to a gene: 2. Germline V gene sequence: CDR1 SGHTA, CDR2 FQGNSA. The CDR3 loop reads CASSRTGPNYGYTF. CDR3 sequence (DNA): TGTGCCAGCAGCAGGACAGGGCCTAACTATGGCTACACCTTC.

V gene TRBV7-9 combines with J gene TRBJ2-5; no reliable D call. Germline lookup yields CDR1 SEHNR and CDR2 FQNEAQ (reference sequence). V lost 5 bases and J lost 1, with 8 bases in between. This CDR3 region has 13 residues. This chain's CDR3 is CASSPWSQETQYF. The CDR3 nucleotides read TGTGCCAGCAGCCCCTGGTCCCAAGAGACCCAGTACTTC. The full variable domain, its missing parts supplied by reference TRBV7-9 and TRBJ2-5, is DTGVSQNPRHKITKRGQNVTFRCDPISEHNRLYWYRQTLGQGPEFLTYFQNEAQLEKSRLLSDRFSAERPKGSFSTLEIQRTEQGDSAMYLCASSPWSQETQYFGPGTRLLVL.

The rearrangement links TRBV12-3 or TRBV12-4 to TRBJ1-3; the match to TRBD1 covers 7 bases. This CDR3 contains 17 residues. V gave up 6 bases and J gave up 2 bases; unmatched junction bases: 13. CDR3 region: CASSRRQGWSAGNTIYF. The CDR3 DNA reads as TGTGCCAGCAGCCGAAGACAGGGTTGGTCGGCTGGAAACACCATATATTTT.

The V gene is TRBV20-1, the J gene TRBJ2-5, with D perhaps matching TRBD1 or TRBD2 (5 bases each). CDR3 length: 14 amino acids. The V end was cut by 1 base, the J end by 4 bases, with 13 bases between. The V gene's germline CDR1 is DFQATT and CDR2 SNEGSKA (reference sequence). DNA for the CDR3: TGCAGTGCTAGAGGGGCCGGGACCAGAGAGACCCAGTACTTC. It encodes CSARGAGTRETQYF.

In this sample, this clonotype turned up a few times. The rearrangement uses TRBV20-1 and TRBJ2-7; D may be TRBD1 (5 bases). V was trimmed by 5 bases and J by 6 bases, leaving 14 bases between them. This CDR3 comprises 12 residues. The germline V gene encodes CDR1 DFQATT and CDR2 SNEGSKA (reference sequence). CDR3 DNA sequence: TGCAGTGCTGGGGCGGCCCACGGCGAGCAGTACTTC. This translates into CSAGAAHGEQYF.

This clonotype was seen once. This chain joins TRBV6-2 or TRBV6-3 and TRBJ2-7; 9 positions agree with TRBD2. The J segment lost 1 base and the V segment lost 2 bases, leaving 6 bases of the junction unmatched. CDR1 is MNHEY and CDR2 is SVGEGT in the germline V gene. This CDR3 spans 16 amino acids. DNA for the CDR3: TGTGCCAGCAGTTACCTTAGCGGGAGTCTTTCCTACGAGCAGTACTTC. It encodes CASSYLSGSLSYEQYF.

In its sample, this clonotype was seen a few times. The chain is built from TRBV6-1 and TRBJ1-2; no clear D gene. Trimming left V 7 bases short and J 5 bases short, with 23 bases between. The germline V gene has CDR1 MNHNS and CDR2 SASEGT. CDR3 length equals 16 residues. The CDR3 here is CASMSHGSTRGYGYTF. Written as DNA, the CDR3 is TGTGCCAGCATGTCACACGGCTCTACGCGGGGATATGGCTACACCTTC.

The V and J genes are TRBV9 and TRBJ1-6; no definite D call. The germline V gene encodes CDR1 SGDLS and CDR2 YYNGEE. The CDR3 totals 14 residues. V was cut by 3 bases and J by 7 bases, with 11 bases left in between. The CDR3 DNA sequence: TGTGCCAGCAGCGAAGGGCTCACCAATTCACCCCTCCACTTT. It codes for CASSEGLTNSPLHF.

This clonotype was counted ten times or more. The V and J genes are TRBV12-3 or TRBV12-4 and TRBJ2-5; D uncertain. The CDR3 is 14 residues long. V gave up 7 bases and J gave up 6 bases, with 18 bases separating them. The CDR3 loop reads CASTGEGVGKTQYF. In nucleotides, the CDR3 is TGTGCCAGCACCGGAGAAGGAGTTGGGAAGACCCAGTACTTC.

This rearrangement joins TRBV5-1 to TRBJ2-7, with a tentative D call TRBD2 (5 bases). V was cut by 5 bases and J by 0 bases, with 18 bases left in between. CDR3 length: 16 residues. Germline CDR1 and CDR2: SGHRS and YFSETQ. The CDR3 sequence is CASRDGVALSSYEQYF. CDR3 coding DNA: TGCGCCAGCAGGGACGGGGTGGCTTTAAGCTCCTACGAGCAGTACTTC.

This clonotype came up a few times. The chain has TRBV12-2 and TRBJ1-2. TRBV12-2 is shown as a pseudogene. This CDR3 is built from 15 residues. The CDR3 loop reads CASRSQPTRPYGYTF. As DNA, the CDR3 is TGTGCAAGTCGCTCCCAACCCACAAGACCCTATGGCTACACCTTC.